The sequence of this TCR beta chain was determined in a study of blood T cell repertoires in COVID-19. At the level of the study: The United States, Italy and Spain supplied acute and convalescent COVID-19 samples. PBMCs, B-cell-depleted T cells, or T cells provided the cDNA or gDNA that made up the material.

As handled by the study authors: Counts of nucleated cells, estimated from reference gene primer amplification, were obtained. Some clones are missing from TCRdb's copy, which holds only in-frame ones; the method was immunoSEQ multiplex PCR. V and J calls and clone size come straight from that table; D and trimming were deduced from the DNA. The profile shows about 160,000 clones, 85% of them singletons. The CDR3 sequence is 14 residues long. Germline loops: CDR1 SGHVS, CDR2 FQNEAQ. Trimming took 7 bases from V and 0 from J, leaving 10 bases between them. The sample consisted of peripheral blood. This sequence was found in a man aged 35 to 55 with acute or convalescent COVID-19. V gene TRBV7-8 combines with J gene TRBJ1-3, with a possible D match to TRBD1 (6 bases). The DNA for the CDR3 is TGTGCCAGCACTTGGGGGCGCTCTGGAAACACCATATATTTT. As protein: CASTWGRSGNTIYF.